This T cell receptor (beta chain) is from a study of blood T cell repertoires in COVID-19. Background on the study: PBMCs, B-cell-depleted T cells, or T cells were the source of the cDNA or gDNA that made up the material.

V shed 0 bases and J shed 0 bases, with 7 bases lying between them. The germline CDR1 and CDR2 sequences are SGHRS and YFSETQ. CDR3 size: 15 residues. Data came from immunoSEQ multiplex PCR; TCRdb stores just in-frame clones and leaves some out. The sample carries 50,000 or so clones, about nine tenths recorded once. This receptor was identified in a middle-aged man with active COVID-19. Sample: peripheral blood. The chain employs TRBV5-1 and TRBJ2-4; D not certain. As DNA, the CDR3 is TGCGCCAGCAGCTTGGAGCACCCAGCCAAAAACATTCAGTACTTC. It encodes CASSLEHPAKNIQYF. Looking up the rest from reference TRBV5-1 and TRBJ2-4 gives the full variable domain: KAGVTQTPRYLIKTRGQQVTLSCSPISGHRSVSWYQQTPGQGLQFLFEYFSETQRNKGNFPGRFSGRQFSNSRSEMNVSTLELGDSALYLCASSLEHPAKNIQYFGAGTRLSVL.